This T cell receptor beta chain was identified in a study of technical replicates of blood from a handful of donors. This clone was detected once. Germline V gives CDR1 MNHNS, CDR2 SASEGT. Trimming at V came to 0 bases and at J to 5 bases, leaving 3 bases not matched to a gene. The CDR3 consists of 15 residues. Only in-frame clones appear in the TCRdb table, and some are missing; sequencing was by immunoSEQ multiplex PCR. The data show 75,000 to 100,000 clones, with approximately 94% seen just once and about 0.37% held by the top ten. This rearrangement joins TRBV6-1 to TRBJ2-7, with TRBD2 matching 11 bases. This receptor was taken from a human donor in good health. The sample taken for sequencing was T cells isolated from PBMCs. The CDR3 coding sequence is TGTGCCAGCAGTGAAGCTACTAGCGGGAGTAACGAGCAGTACTTC. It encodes CASSEATSGSNEQYF.